Listed below are T cell receptor beta chains from one sample, sequenced in a study of T-cell memory formation after mild COVID-19. Each CDR3 protein is one row after TCRdb ran MiXCR on the 5' RACE reads. This table holds roughly 150,000 distinct CDR3 sequences, around 13% found once. Sequenced: PBMCs or a T cell subset sorted from them (not recorded which). The receptors here all came from a man between 18 and 29 years old who had mild COVID-19 (a few samples of this study predate the infection). Cell type and time point are not known. Both conserved end residues are part of each CDR3. D genes are given only for firm matches. Size is stated for part of the rows, as once, few or many counts, or as a class when the clone is expanded.

>few|TRBV7-2|TRBJ2-2|-
TGTGCCAGCAGCCCCATCCTGAACACCGGGGAGCTGTTTTTT
CASSPILNTGELFF
>-|TRBV4-1|TRBJ1-3|-
TGCGCCAGCAGCCAAGCTGACGTCTCTGGAAACACCATATATTTT
CASSQADVSGNTIYF
>-|TRBV6-5|TRBJ2-2|-
TGTGCCAGCAGAAGGGGACACCTGAACACCGGGGAGCTGTTTTTT
CASRRGHLNTGELFF
>-|TRBV7-2|TRBJ1-1|-
TGTGCCAGCAGCTTAGACTCCTCGAGGGAAGCTTTCTTT
CASSLDSSREAFF
>-|TRBV12-3/TRBV12-4|TRBJ1-2|-
TGTGCCAGCAGTCCCGGACGGGAGCAGCGTGGCTACACCTTC
CASSPGREQRGYTF
>few|TRBV7-3|TRBJ1-1|-
TGTGCCAGCAGCCGAGATGGACAAACCACTGAAGCTTTCTTT
CASSRDGQTTEAFF
>few|TRBV7-2|TRBJ1-2|TRBD1
TGTGCCAGCAGCTTGTTTTCTCTGGGGACAGGGGACGGCTACACCTTC
CASSLFSLGTGDGYTF
>-|TRBV12-3/TRBV12-4|TRBJ2-5|TRBD1
TGTGCCAGCAAGGATGGGACAGGAAAAGAGACCCAGTACTTC
CASKDGTGKETQYF
>-|TRBV15|TRBJ1-5|-
TGTGCCACCAGCAGAGGTGTCATGGAGGATAGGCCCCAGCATTTT
CATSRGVMEDRPQHF
>few|TRBV12-3/TRBV12-4|TRBJ2-1|TRBD1
TGTGCCAGCATCTTTTCTAGGACAGGGTCGAATGAGCAGTTCTTC
CASIFSRTGSNEQFF
>-|TRBV12-2|TRBJ2-5|-
TGTGCAAGTCGCATACCGCAGGGGGCTTGGGAGACCCAGTACTTC
CASRIPQGAWETQYF
>many|TRBV6-5|TRBJ2-5|-
TGTGCCAGCAGCGACAGGTTCCAAGAGACCCAGTACTTC
CASSDRFQETQYF
>few|TRBV27|TRBJ2-7|-
TGTGCCAGCAGTTTCCGGGGCCCCTCGCAGGGGGAGCAGTACTTC
CASSFRGPSQGEQYF
>many|TRBV7-8|TRBJ2-7|TRBD2
TGTGCCAGCAGTTGGACCGGGACTAGCTACGAGCAGTACTTC
CASSWTGTSYEQYF
>few|TRBV5-5|TRBJ1-2|TRBD1
TGTGCCAGCAGCCCTCGAAGAACAGGGGGCTTTGGAGGCTACACCTTC
CASSPRRTGGFGGYTF
>-|TRBV20-1|TRBJ2-1|TRBD2
TGCAGTGCTACTAGCGGGGGGTACAATGAGCAGTTCTTC
CSATSGGYNEQFF